In its sample, the clone carrying this T cell receptor beta chain was seen many times. The CDR3 loop spans 14 amino acids. The germline V gene encodes CDR1 MNHNS and CDR2 SASEGT. Trimming removed 5 bases from V and 1 base from J, with 10 bases in between. These data originate in a study of immune characterization of retroperitoneal liposarcoma. TCRdb processed the PCR reads anew with MiXCR; each CDR3 protein has one entry. The data show some 10,000 distinct CDR3 sequences, over 25% seen once. Sequencing used blood. The rearrangement links TRBV6-1 to TRBJ2-3; D is unresolved. This TCR derives from a male donor with retroperitoneal liposarcoma. The CDR3, as DNA: TGTGCCAGCAGTCCCTTAGGTCGCACAGATACGCAGTATTTT. As protein: CASSPLGRTDTQYF.